The rows below give T cell receptor beta chains drawn from one sample of a study of tumor and adjacent non-tumor tissue in lung cancer. TCRdb used MiXCR to reprocess the multiplex PCR reads, holding one entry per CDR3 protein. Here the sample spans about 100,000 distinct CDR3 sequences, 65% being singletons. The sequenced material came from distant non-tumor lung tissue. The origin of the receptors is a young man with non-small cell lung cancer. Both conserved end residues are part of each CDR3. D genes are given only for firm matches. Clone size is stated in some rows and not others, as once, few, many or a class when expanded.

J: TRBJ2-2
V: TRBV6-4
D: -
size: -
DNA: TGTGCCAGCCGACTAGGCCCCACCGGGGAGCTGTTTTTT
CDR3: CASRLGPTGELFF

J: TRBJ2-3
V: TRBV4-2
D: TRBD2
size: -
DNA: TGTGCCAGCAGTCAAGATAACAGCGGGGGGTCCGATACGCAGTATTTT
CDR3: CASSQDNSGGSDTQYF

J: TRBJ2-3
V: TRBV6-1
D: -
size: -
DNA: TGTACCAACAGTGCCCAGATCACAGATACGCAGTATTTT
CDR3: CTNSAQITDTQYF

J: TRBJ2-5
V: TRBV4-3
D: TRBD1
size: many
DNA: TGCGCCAGCAGCCAGGGGTACAGGGGCAAGGAGACCCAGTACTTC
CDR3: CASSQGYRGKETQYF

J: TRBJ2-7
V: TRBV4-1
D: -
size: once
DNA: TGCGTCAGCAGTCAAGACCCAGGGACATCCTACGAGCAGCACTTC
CDR3: CVSSQDPGTSYEQHF

J: TRBJ2-4
V: TRBV30
D: -
size: few
DNA: TGTGCCTGGAGTGTCCAGGGACAAATCATTCAATACTTC
CDR3: CAWSVQGQIIQYF

J: TRBJ2-3
V: TRBV11-2
D: TRBD1
size: -
DNA: TGTGCCAGCAGCACGCGGACAGGGGGCCGCACAGATACGCAGTGTTTT
CDR3: CASSTRTGGRTDTQCF

J: TRBJ1-6
V: TRBV20-1
D: -
size: many
DNA: TGCAGTGCTAGAGAGGTGCAGGTCCCGGAGGGATCACCCCTCCACTTT
CDR3: CSAREVQVPEGSPLHF

J: TRBJ2-5
V: TRBV20-1
D: TRBD2
size: -
DNA: TGCAGTGCTACATCCAATAACGGGGGGGACCAAGAGACCCAGTACTTC
CDR3: CSATSNNGGDQETQYF

J: TRBJ1-2
V: TRBV20-1
D: -
size: once
DNA: TGCAGTGCTAGAGATTCGGGGAGCGTAGCTAACTATGGCTACACCTTC
CDR3: CSARDSGSVANYGYTF

J: TRBJ1-2
V: TRBV7-9
D: TRBD1
size: -
DNA: TGTGCCAGCAGCAGGGACAGGGAAGGCTACACCTTC
CDR3: CASSRDREGYTF

J: TRBJ1-6
V: TRBV12-3/TRBV12-4
D: TRBD1
size: many
DNA: TGTGCCAGCAGTTTATGGACAGGGGCTGTAAATAATTCACCCCTCCACTTT
CDR3: CASSLWTGAVNNSPLHF

J: TRBJ2-3
V: TRBV20-1
D: TRBD2
size: -
DNA: TGCAGTGTCCCGACTAGCGGAGGCACAGATACGCAGTATTTT
CDR3: CSVPTSGGTDTQYF

J: TRBJ1-2
V: TRBV29-1
D: -
size: -
DNA: TGCAGCGTTGTACCGGTAACTAACTATATCTACACCTTC
CDR3: CSVVPVTNYIYTF

J: TRBJ1-6
V: TRBV10-3
D: -
size: -
DNA: TGTGCCATCACGGGCGACGTCAGCTATAATTCACCCCTCCACTTC
CDR3: CAITGDVSYNSPLHF

J: TRBJ2-3
V: TRBV12-3/TRBV12-4
D: -
size: once
DNA: TGTGCCAGCAGTTCAGCTGGAGCGCAAAAAGATACGCAGTATTTT
CDR3: CASSSAGAQKDTQYF

J: TRBJ2-5
V: TRBV5-4
D: TRBD1
size: -
DNA: TGTACCAGCAGCTTGGTGGGGCAGGGGGAGACACAGTACTTC
CDR3: CTSSLVGQGETQYF

J: TRBJ2-3
V: TRBV29-1
D: TRBD2
size: once
DNA: TGCAGCGTTGAAGGGGCTAGCGGGGGGAGGACAGATACGCGGTATTTC
CDR3: CSVEGASGGRTDTRYF

J: TRBJ2-2
V: TRBV20-1
D: -
size: -
DNA: TGCAATGCTAGAGATCTTTGGGGCTACCGGGACGGGGAGCTGTTTTTT
CDR3: CNARDLWGYRDGELFF

J: TRBJ2-7
V: TRBV4-2
D: TRBD1
size: few
DNA: TGTGCCAGCAGCCAAGACTGGACAGGTCTACCCTACGAGCAGTACTTC
CDR3: CASSQDWTGLPYEQYF

J: TRBJ2-5
V: TRBV20-1
D: -
size: -
DNA: TGCAGTGCTAGAGTACCGAGACCGGAGGCCCAGCACTTC
CDR3: CSARVPRPEAQHF

J: TRBJ1-2
V: TRBV20-1
D: -
size: -
DNA: TGCAGTGCTGGCAGCGCACGCTATGACTACACCTTC
CDR3: CSAGSARYDYTF

J: TRBJ2-3
V: TRBV6-4
D: -
size: few
DNA: TGTGCCAGCAGTTTTCGGAGCACAGATACGCAGTATTTT
CDR3: CASSFRSTDTQYF

J: TRBJ2-4
V: TRBV20-1
D: -
size: once
DNA: TGCAGTGCTAGTGAGGTGGACATTCAGTACTTC
CDR3: CSASEVDIQYF

J: TRBJ2-7
V: TRBV11-1
D: -
size: many
DNA: TGTGCCAGTAGCCCTAAAGCGGGTGGCCACGAGCAGTACTTC
CDR3: CASSPKAGGHEQYF

J: TRBJ1-6
V: TRBV20-1
D: TRBD1
size: once
DNA: TGCAGTGCTAGAGATAACAGGGGGCTAGGAAATAATTCATCCCTCCACTTT
CDR3: CSARDNRGLGNNSSLHF

J: TRBJ2-3
V: TRBV20-1
D: -
size: -
DNA: TGCAATGCTAGGGCGCCGGGAGAGCTGACAGATACGCAGTATTTT
CDR3: CNARAPGELTDTQYF

J: TRBJ2-7
V: TRBV20-1
D: -
size: -
DNA: TGCAGTGCTAATGGCATGGGACATTTCTACGTGCACTACTTC
CDR3: CSANGMGHFYVHYF

J: TRBJ2-1
V: TRBV4-1
D: TRBD2
size: -
DNA: TGCGCCAGCAACCAAGGGCGGGGGGGTCGATACAAAGAGCAGTTCTTC
CDR3: CASNQGRGGRYKEQFF

J: TRBJ2-2
V: TRBV29-1
D: -
size: -
DNA: TGTAGCGCATCCCGATCCGCGAACACCGGGGAGCTGTTTTTT
CDR3: CSASRSANTGELFF

J: TRBJ2-1
V: TRBV4-3
D: -
size: many
DNA: TGCGCCAGCAGCCAAGGTTTCGGACATTACAATGAGCAGTTCTTC
CDR3: CASSQGFGHYNEQFF

J: TRBJ2-7
V: TRBV11-3
D: -
size: -
DNA: TGTACCAGCAGCTTATCTCTAGGCTTCGAGCAGTACTTC
CDR3: CTSSLSLGFEQYF